Listed here are 20 T cell receptor beta chains from one sample, sequenced in a study of graft-versus-host responses after intestinal transplantation. No antigen has been identified for these receptors. TCRdb's table, derived via immunoSEQ multiplex PCR, lists solely in-frame clones and lacks some. The table records approximately 90,000 clones, 90% to 95% of them present only once. Sequencing used unstimulated CD8+ T cells sorted from spleen or lymph node cells, obtained before intestinal transplant. The receptors were sampled from a human donor who received an intestinal transplant.

V is TRBV30 and J is TRBJ2-4; 7 positions agree with TRBD2. The CDR3 has 13 amino acids. Germline-derived CDR1 and CDR2 are GTSNPN and SVGIG (reference sequence). Losses at the gene ends were 0 bases for V and 9 bases for J; bases not matched to a gene: 5. This CDR3 is CAWSVNGGGIQYF. CDR3 coding DNA: TGTGCCTGGAGTGTAAATGGGGGGGGCATTCAGTACTTC.

This rearrangement joins TRBV14 to TRBJ1-1; maybe TRBD1 (6 bases). CDR3 length: 15 amino acids. V gave up 3 bases and J gave up 2 bases, with 13 bases separating them. Per the germline V gene, CDR1 is SGHDN and CDR2 is FVKESK. CDR3 residues: CASSQMGHLNTEAFF. In nucleotides, the CDR3 is TGTGCCAGCAGCCAGATGGGACACTTAAACACTGAAGCTTTCTTT.

This clone was seen only once. The J gene is TRBJ2-2, the V gene TRBV7-9, with D maybe TRBD1 (6 bases). V lost 1 base and J 1 base, leaving 10 bases between the germline ends. The CDR3 is made up of 16 amino acids. Germline-derived CDR1 and CDR2 are SEHNR and FQNEAQ (reference sequence). The CDR3 loop reads CASSLDRTENTGELFF. The CDR3 bases are TGTGCCAGCAGCTTAGATCGGACAGAGAACACCGGGGAGCTGTTTTTT. The full variable domain, its missing parts supplied by reference TRBV7-9 and TRBJ2-2, is DTGVSQNPRHKITKRGQNVTFRCDPISEHNRLYWYRQTLGQGPEFLTYFQNEAQLEKSRLLSDRFSAERPKGSFSTLEIQRTEQGDSAMYLCASSLDRTENTGELFFGEGSRLTVL.

The chain employs TRBV6-5 and TRBJ1-1; maybe TRBD1 (6 bases). This CDR3 region has 15 residues. Trimming removed 5 bases from V and 3 bases from J, with 16 bases in between. In germline, CDR1 is MNHEY, CDR2 SVGAGI. CDR3 region: CASSLLRGTDTEAFF. The CDR3 nucleotides read TGTGCCAGCAGTCTTCTCAGGGGTACCGACACTGAAGCTTTCTTT.

The chain carries TRBV5-6 and TRBJ2-1; the match to TRBD1 covers 9 bases. CDR1 is SGHDT, CDR2 YYEEEE, per germline. With 4 bases clipped from V and 6 bases from J, the junction kept 8 bases outside the gene matches. The CDR3 consists of 15 residues. DNA of the CDR3: TGTGCCAGCAGCCGCCGGGACAGGGATGGCAATGAGCAGTTCTTC. Its translation: CASSRRDRDGNEQFF.

The J gene is TRBJ2-5, the V gene TRBV4-1, with TRBD1 identical over 7 bases. CDR3 size: 20 residues. The germline CDR1 and CDR2 sequences are MGHRA and YSYEKL. V shed 2 bases and J 3 bases; nucleotides not matched to a gene: 21. CDR3 nucleotides: TGCGCCAGCAGCCAATCTTTCACCCATCAGACAGGGATTTTAGAAGAGACCCAGTACTTC. This encodes CASSQSFTHQTGILEETQYF.

The chain is built from TRBV7-8 and TRBJ1-1; D might be TRBD1 (6 bases). The ends were cut back, 6 bases at V and 0 bases at J, with 14 bases in the middle. Germline CDR1 SGHVS, CDR2 FQNEAQ. CDR3 size: 15 residues. CDR3 residues: CASSSTTGVNTEAFF. The CDR3 DNA reads as TGTGCCAGCAGTTCTACGACAGGTGTGAACACTGAAGCTTTCTTT.

The CDR3 region has the DNA TGTGCCAGCAGCACCGCGGGGGAACAGTATTTT. Amino acid sequence: CASSTAGEQYF. The V call is TRBV5-6, the J call TRBJ2-3; 7 positions agree with TRBD2. J lost 12 bases, V lost 4 bases, and 5 bases had no gene match. Germline assignment: CDR1 SGHDT and CDR2 YYEEEE. The CDR3 has 11 amino acids. Variable domain in full (rest from reference TRBV5-6 and TRBJ2-3): DAGVTQSPTHLIKTRGQQVTLRCSPKSGHDTVSWYQQALGQGPQFIFQYYEEEERQRGNFPDRFSGHQFPNYSSELNVNALLLGDSALYLCASSTAGEQYFGPGTRLTVL.

The rearrangement links TRBV30 to TRBJ2-7; the D is unclear. The CDR3 runs to 13 residues. V lost 2 bases and J lost 5, with 13 bases in between. From germline, CDR1 is GTSNPN and CDR2 SVGIG (reference sequence). Written as DNA, the CDR3 is TGTGCCTGGAGTATCCACCCTTCGGACGAGCAGTACTTC. Residues: CAWSIHPSDEQYF.

The V and J genes are TRBV27 and TRBJ1-1, with D unresolved. Germline V gives CDR1 MNHEY, CDR2 SMNVEV (reference sequence). Trimming pared 0 bases from V and 1 base from J, leaving 9 bases between. CDR3 length: 15 amino acids. This chain's CDR3 is CASSLSGGPNTEAFF. For the CDR3, the DNA is TGTGCCAGCAGTTTATCGGGAGGGCCGAACACTGAAGCTTTCTTT.

A single count supports this clone. CDR3 amino acids: CASSSGYDQPQHF. The CDR3 region has the DNA TGTGCCAGCAGTTCCGGGTACGATCAGCCCCAGCATTTT. This rearrangement joins TRBV27 to TRBJ1-5; D is unclear. V lost 4 bases, J lost 5 bases, and 9 bases lay in between. Germline CDR1 is MNHEY and CDR2 is SMNVEV (reference sequence). This CDR3 region has 13 residues.

This sequence joins TRBV7-9 and TRBJ2-3, with 12 positions matching TRBD1. The V and J ends lost 3 bases and 0 bases, in that order; junction bases with no gene match: 4. Germline CDR1 is SEHNR and CDR2 is FQNEAQ (reference sequence). The CDR3 loop spans 17 amino acids. CDR3 sequence: CASSLGQGAPSTDTQYF. CDR3 DNA sequence: TGTGCCAGCAGCTTGGGACAGGGGGCCCCTAGCACAGATACGCAGTATTTT.

The chain joins TRBV6-7 to TRBJ1-2; a possible D gene is TRBD1 (5 bases). TRBV6-7 is designated an ORF whose function remains uncertain. CDR3 length: 15 amino acids. Trimming removed 10 bases at V and 1 base at J, with 19 bases between. The CDR3 reads CATTPAGEFNYGYTF. The CDR3 region has the DNA TGTGCCACTACCCCGGCGGGGGAATTTAACTATGGCTACACCTTC.

This clone has just one count. The chain joins TRBV6-6 to TRBJ2-3; 9 nucleotides align to TRBD2. J was trimmed by 2 bases and V by 9 bases; bases with no gene match: 6. The CDR3 consists of 14 residues. Germline V CDR1 and CDR2: MNHNY, SVGAGI (reference sequence). This CDR3 is CASLAGAPTDTQYF. In DNA, the CDR3 is TGTGCCAGTTTAGCGGGGGCCCCCACAGATACGCAGTATTTT.

This chain connects TRBV9 to TRBJ1-1, with a tentative D call TRBD1 (5 bases). CDR3 length: 14 amino acids. Deletions cut 0 bases from V and 8 bases from J, with 14 bases between. The germline CDR1 and CDR2 sequences are SGDLS and YYNGEE. CDR3 nucleotides: TGTGCCAGCAGCGTAGTCGGGGGAAGTGAAGAAGCTTTCTTT. Amino acid sequence: CASSVVGGSEEAFF. Full variable domain (outside the CDR3, taken from reference TRBV9 and TRBJ1-1): DSGVTQTPKHLITATGQRVTLRCSPRSGDLSVYWYQQSLDQGLQFLIQYYNGEERAKGNILERFSAQQFPDLHSELNLSSLELGDSALYFCASSVVGGSEEAFFGQGTRLTVV.

V and J are TRBV11-2 and TRBJ1-3; tentative D call: TRBD1 (6 bases). Germline lookup yields CDR1 SGHAT and CDR2 FQNNGV. This CDR3 has 14 residues. V lost 3 bases, J lost 2 bases, and 8 bases lay in between. The CDR3 bases are TGTGCCAGCAGCTTGGACAGTGCTGGAAACACCATATATTTT. Translation gives CASSLDSAGNTIYF. Based on the CDR3 plus reference TRBV11-2 and TRBJ1-3, the full variable domain is EAGVAQSPRYKIIEKRQSVAFWCNPISGHATLYWYQQILGQGPKLLIQFQNNGVVDDSQLPKDRFSAERLKGVDSTLKIQPAKLEDSAVYLCASSLDSAGNTIYFGEGSWLTVV.

V usage is TRBV2 and J usage is TRBJ2-5; TRBD2 is a possible D gene (7 bases). Deletions cut 7 bases from V and 5 bases from J, with 17 bases between. The CDR3 loop spans 14 amino acids. Looked up from germline, CDR1 is SNHLY and CDR2 is FYNNEI. In DNA, the CDR3 is TGTGCCAGCACTGGGGGGGACAAAGTCGAGACCCAGTACTTC. Translation: CASTGGDKVETQYF.

This clone has only a few counts. The chain has TRBV5-6 and TRBJ1-4; D is possibly TRBD1 (6 bases). The V gene's germline CDR1 is SGHDT and CDR2 YYEEEE. The CDR3 is 16 amino acids. The V end was cut by 3 bases, the J end by 8 bases, with 20 bases between. CDR3 sequence: CASSSGQPTLGEKLFF. The CDR3 DNA is TGTGCCAGCAGCTCCGGACAGCCTACCCTGGGGGAAAAACTGTTTTTT.

This chain connects TRBV7-9 to TRBJ2-4; 10 positions match TRBD1. From germline, CDR1 is SEHNR and CDR2 FQNEAQ (reference sequence). CDR3 length: 15 residues. The V segment lost 4 bases and the J segment 5 bases; nucleotides outside the gene matches: 5. CDR3 coding DNA: TGTGCCAGCAGCTCGACAGGGGGCTTGGAAAACATTCAGTACTTC. Residues: CASSSTGGLENIQYF.

The chain recombines TRBV5-1 with TRBJ2-2, with D perhaps matching TRBD1 (5 bases). The germline V and J ends were trimmed by 5 bases and 6 bases, with 14 bases remaining between them. CDR1 is SGHRS, CDR2 YFSETQ, per germline. CDR3 length: 14 residues. The DNA of the CDR3 is TGCGCCAGCAGTGGGGCTGGCTTTGCCGGGGAGCTGTTTTTT. This encodes CASSGAGFAGELFF.